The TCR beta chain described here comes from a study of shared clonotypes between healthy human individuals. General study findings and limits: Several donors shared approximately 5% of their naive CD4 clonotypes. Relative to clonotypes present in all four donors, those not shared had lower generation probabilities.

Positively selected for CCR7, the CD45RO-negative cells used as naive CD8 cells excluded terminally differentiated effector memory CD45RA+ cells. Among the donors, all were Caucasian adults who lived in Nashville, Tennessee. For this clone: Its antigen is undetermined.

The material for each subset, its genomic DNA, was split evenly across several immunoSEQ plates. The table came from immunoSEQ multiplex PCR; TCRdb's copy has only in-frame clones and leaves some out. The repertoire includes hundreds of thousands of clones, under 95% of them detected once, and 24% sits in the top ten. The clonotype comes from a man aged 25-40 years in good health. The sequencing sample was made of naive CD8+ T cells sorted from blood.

CDR3: CASSQKGRGTSGNNEQFF. CDR3 DNA sequence: TGTGCCAGCAGCCAAAAAGGGAGGGGGACTAGCGGGAACAATGAGCAGTTCTTC. The chain carries TRBV14 and TRBJ2-1; 13 bases match TRBD2. With 2 bases clipped from V and 5 bases from J, the junction kept 9 bases outside the gene matches. The CDR3 runs 18 residues. The germline CDR1 and CDR2 sequences are SGHDN and FVKESK.